What follows are 18 T cell receptor beta chains derived from one specimen sequenced in a study of OX40 agonist ivuxolimab in advanced cancers. Clones were read by immunoSEQ multiplex PCR, and TCRdb kept only the in-frame ones, dropping some. This table has tens of thousands of clones, about 90% appearing once. Sequencing used CD4+ or CD8+ T cells sorted from blood, obtained in a trial of the OX40 agonist ivuxolimab. These receptors originate from an adult with an advanced solid tumor such as melanoma, head and neck, liver or kidney cancer.

This chain uses TRBV9 with TRBJ2-7, with 7 positions matching TRBD2. Trimming cost V 0 bases and J 5 bases; bases outside gene matches: 11. The CDR3 has 16 amino acids. The germline gives CDR1 SGDLS, CDR2 YYNGEE. This chain's CDR3 is CASSVDGRERGNEQYF. The CDR3 coding sequence is TGTGCCAGCAGCGTAGATGGGAGGGAGAGGGGCAACGAGCAGTACTTC.

The genes are TRBV18 and TRBJ2-2; 8 bases match TRBD1. The CDR3 is 15 amino acids. CDR1 and CDR2 from the germline V gene are KGHSH and LQKENI. The V and J ends lost 6 bases and 1 base, in that order; junction bases with no gene match: 4. The CDR3 DNA reads TGTGCCAGCTCTGTGGGACAGGAGAACACCGGGGAGCTGTTTTTT. Translation: CASSVGQENTGELFF.

The CDR3 DNA is TGTGCCAGTAGCCGGGACAGCTTTAATGAAAAACTGTTTTTT. Translating it yields CASSRDSFNEKLFF. The gene calls are TRBV19 and TRBJ1-4; 7 positions match TRBD1. Germline-derived CDR1 and CDR2 are LNHDA and SQIVND (reference sequence). CDR3 length: 14 residues. Trimming cost V 6 bases and J 4 bases; bases outside gene matches: 5.

The chain uses TRBV11-2 and TRBJ2-3; 7 bases are shared with TRBD1. The CDR3 is 16 amino acids. Per the germline V gene, CDR1 is SGHAT and CDR2 is FQNNGV. The trim removed 5 bases at V and 2 bases at J, leaving 10 bases unmatched. Here the CDR3 DNA reads TGTGCCAGCAGCACCACGACAGGGTTCCTCACAGATACGCAGTATTTT. This encodes CASSTTTGFLTDTQYF.

The chain employs TRBV5-1 and TRBJ2-3; 8 bases match TRBD1. The CDR3 is 14 amino acids. The germline V gene encodes CDR1 SGHRS and CDR2 YFSETQ. The trim removed 3 bases at V and 6 bases at J, leaving 6 bases unmatched. The CDR3 protein is CASSSDRVGDTQYF. The CDR3 region has the DNA TGCGCCAGCAGCTCGGACAGGGTTGGGGATACGCAGTATTTT.

The V and J genes are TRBV12-5 and TRBJ1-2, with a weak D call TRBD1 (5 bases). The CDR3 spans 15 residues. Germline loops: CDR1 LGHNT, CDR2 FRNRAP. V shed 0 bases and J shed 3 bases, with 11 bases lying between them. The CDR3 sequence is CASGLVTGLDYGYTF. The CDR3 DNA follows: TGTGCTAGTGGTTTGGTGACGGGGCTAGACTATGGCTACACCTTC.

The rearrangement uses TRBV7-8 and TRBJ1-5, with unresolved D. Trimming left V 6 bases short and J 2 bases short, with 14 bases between. Germline CDR1 is SGHVS and CDR2 is FQNEAQ. The CDR3 spans 15 residues. CDR3 residues: CASSFSGVGNQPQHF. CDR3 sequence (DNA): TGTGCCAGCAGTTTCTCCGGGGTTGGCAATCAGCCCCAGCATTTT.

Concerning this clone itself: The junction differs from germline at one of its ends, possibly a read error. This rearrangement joins TRBV2 to TRBJ1-3; no clear D gene. The CDR3 length is 12 residues. The germline CDR1 and CDR2 sequences are SNHLY and FYNNEI. In DNA, the CDR3 is TGTGCCAGCACGGACTCTGAAAACACCATATATTTT. This gives the protein CASTDSENTIYF.

This chain joins TRBV27 and TRBJ2-7, with D possibly matching TRBD1 (6 bases). The CDR3 is 13 amino acids. Trimming took 6 bases from V and 6 from J, leaving 15 bases between them. Germline V CDR1 and CDR2: MNHEY, SMNVEV (reference sequence). CDR3 nucleotides: TGTGCCAGCAGCCAGATGACAGGTTCCGAGCAGTACTTC. This encodes CASSQMTGSEQYF.

The sample holds one count of this clone. This chain uses TRBV5-1 with TRBJ1-2; 7 nucleotides line up with TRBD1. The trim removed 2 bases at V and 8 bases at J, leaving 9 bases unmatched. CDR1 and CDR2 (germline): SGHRS, YFSETQ. The CDR3 runs to 14 residues. The CDR3 region is CASSLPGQFVGYTF. The CDR3 DNA reads TGCGCCAGCAGCTTACCGGGACAGTTTGTAGGCTACACCTTC.

V and J are TRBV2 and TRBJ1-4, with 7 positions matching TRBD1. CDR3 length: 14 residues. Germline CDR1 is SNHLY and CDR2 is FYNNEI. Losses at the gene ends were 6 bases for V and 7 bases for J; bases not matched to a gene: 8. The CDR3 reads CASSIRDSAEKLFF. The DNA for the CDR3 is TGTGCCAGCAGCATCCGGGACAGCGCTGAAAAACTGTTTTTT.

A single count supports this clone. The rearrangement uses TRBV7-9 and TRBJ1-2; perhaps TRBD1 as D (5 bases). The CDR3 runs to 14 residues. Trimming stripped 8 bases from V and 7 bases from J, with 20 bases between. CDR1 is SEHNR, CDR2 FQNEAQ, per germline (reference sequence). As DNA, the CDR3 is TGTGCCAGCCACAATATCGACAGACAAGGTGGCTACACCTTC. Its translation is CASHNIDRQGGYTF.

This clone was recorded once. The CDR3 loop is CASSPGSQEKQYF. CDR3 bases: TGTGCCAGCAGCCCCGGGTCTCAAGAGAAGCAGTACTTC. J is TRBJ2-7 and V is TRBV7-9; D gene ambiguous. Trimming removed 5 bases at V and 8 bases at J, with 16 bases between. Germline CDR1 and CDR2: SEHNR and FQNEAQ (reference sequence). This CDR3 is built from 13 residues.

This clone has a single count. This chain connects TRBV7-9 to TRBJ2-7, with D possibly being TRBD1 (5 bases). V was pared by 3 bases and J by 3 bases, with 15 bases between. CDR1 and CDR2 (germline): SEHNR, FQNEAQ (reference sequence). This CDR3 is 15 amino acids long. The CDR3 reads CASSLGPEEDYEQYF. CDR3 nucleotide sequence: TGTGCCAGCAGCTTGGGGCCGGAAGAAGACTACGAGCAGTACTTC.

The V and J genes are TRBV5-4 and TRBJ1-2; possibly TRBD1 for D (5 bases). This CDR3 is built from 14 residues. Germline CDR1 and CDR2: SGHNT and YYREEE (reference sequence). Trimming shortened V by 4 bases and J by 3 bases, and 13 bases separated the two germline ends. CDR3 DNA: TGTGCCAGCAGCCCTGCGGGGACGGACTATGGCTACACCTTC. Amino acids: CASSPAGTDYGYTF. The full variable domain, rest sourced from reference TRBV5-4 and TRBJ1-2, is ETGVTQSPTHLIKTRGQQVTLRCSSQSGHNTVSWYQQALGQGPQFIFQYYREEENGRGNFPPRFSGLQFPNYSSELNVNALELDDSALYLCASSPAGTDYGYTFGSGTRLTVV.

The chain couples TRBV6-5 to TRBJ2-1; D possibly matches TRBD1 or TRBD2 (6 bases each). The CDR3 covers 13 residues. Germline values: CDR1 MNHEY, CDR2 SVGAGI. Trimming shortened V by 6 bases and J by 9 bases, and 15 bases separated the two germline ends. CDR3 coding DNA: TGTGCCAGCAGCCAAGGGGGGTTAGGTGAGCAGTTCTTC. Its protein is CASSQGGLGEQFF.

This chain uses TRBV27 with TRBJ1-2; the D is unclear. This CDR3 spans 20 amino acids. V lost 7 bases, J lost 6 bases, and 36 bases lay in between. Germline CDR1 MNHEY, CDR2 SMNVEV (reference sequence). DNA of the CDR3: TGTGCCAGCACTTCTTTTGAACCGGGCCTCTCCCCGGTTTGGGCAAATGGCTACACCTTC. Translated, it gives CASTSFEPGLSPVWANGYTF.

This clone was seen a few times. The CDR3 sequence is CASSLGQPPYEQYF. The DNA of the CDR3 is TGTGCCAGCAGCTTAGGACAGCCTCCCTACGAGCAGTACTTC. The V call is TRBV7-2, the J call TRBJ2-7; perhaps TRBD1 as D (5 bases). The CDR3 length is 14 residues. V was trimmed by 1 base and J by 2 bases, leaving 9 bases between them. CDR1 is SGHTA, CDR2 FQGNSA, per germline. Based on the CDR3 plus reference TRBV7-2 and TRBJ2-7, the full variable domain is GAGVSQSPSNKVTEKGKDVELRCDPISGHTALYWYRQSLGQGLEFLIYFQGNSAPDKSGLPSDRFSAERTGGSVSTLTIQRTQQEDSAVYLCASSLGQPPYEQYFGPGTRLTVT.